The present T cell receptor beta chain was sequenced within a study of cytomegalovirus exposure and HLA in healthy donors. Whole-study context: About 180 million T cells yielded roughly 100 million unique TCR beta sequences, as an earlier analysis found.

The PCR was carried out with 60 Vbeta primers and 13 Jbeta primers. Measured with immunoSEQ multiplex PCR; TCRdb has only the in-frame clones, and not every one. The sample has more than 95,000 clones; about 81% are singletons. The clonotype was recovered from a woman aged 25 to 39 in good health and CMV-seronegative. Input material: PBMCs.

The CDR3 DNA follows: TGTGCCAGCAGACTCGACGAGGCTGAAAAACTGTTTTTT. The encoded protein is CASRLDEAEKLFF. The chain couples TRBV6-5 to TRBJ1-4; no clear D gene. Germline assignment: CDR1 MNHEY and CDR2 SVGAGI. This CDR3 comprises 13 residues. V was cut by 6 bases and J by 7 bases, with 12 bases left in between.